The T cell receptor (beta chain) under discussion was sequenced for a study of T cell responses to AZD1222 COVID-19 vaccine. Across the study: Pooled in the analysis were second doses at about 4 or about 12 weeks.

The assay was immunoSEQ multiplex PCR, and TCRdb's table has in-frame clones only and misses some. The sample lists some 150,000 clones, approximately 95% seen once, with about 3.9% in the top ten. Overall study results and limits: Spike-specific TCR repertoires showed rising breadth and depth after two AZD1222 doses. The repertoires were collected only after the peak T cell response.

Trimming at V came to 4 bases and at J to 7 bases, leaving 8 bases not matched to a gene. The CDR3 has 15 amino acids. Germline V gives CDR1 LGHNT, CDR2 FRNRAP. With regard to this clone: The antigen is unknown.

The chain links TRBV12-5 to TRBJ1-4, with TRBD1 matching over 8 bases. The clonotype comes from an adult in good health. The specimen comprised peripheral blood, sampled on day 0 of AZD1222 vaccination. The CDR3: CASGSRGQGSEKLFF. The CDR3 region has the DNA TGTGCTAGTGGTTCCCGCGGACAGGGATCTGAAAAACTGTTTTTT.